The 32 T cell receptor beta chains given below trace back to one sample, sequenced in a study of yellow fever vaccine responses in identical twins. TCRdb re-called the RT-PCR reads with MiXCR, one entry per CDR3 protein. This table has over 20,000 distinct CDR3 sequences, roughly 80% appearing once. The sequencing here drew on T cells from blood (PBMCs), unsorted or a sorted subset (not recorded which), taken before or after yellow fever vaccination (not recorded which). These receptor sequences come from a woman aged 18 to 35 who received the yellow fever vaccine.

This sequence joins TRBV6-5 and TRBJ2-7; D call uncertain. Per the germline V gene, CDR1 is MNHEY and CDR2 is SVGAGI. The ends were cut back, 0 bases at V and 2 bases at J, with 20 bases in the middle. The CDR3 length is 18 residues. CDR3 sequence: CASSYSRSYPQNPYEQYF. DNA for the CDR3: TGTGCCAGCAGTTACTCGAGGTCCTACCCTCAAAACCCCTACGAGCAGTACTTC.

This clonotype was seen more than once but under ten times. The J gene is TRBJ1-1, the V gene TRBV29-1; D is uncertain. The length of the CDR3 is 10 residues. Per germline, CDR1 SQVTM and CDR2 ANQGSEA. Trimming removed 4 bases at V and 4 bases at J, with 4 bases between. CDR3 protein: CSVGVTEAFF. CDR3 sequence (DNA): TGCAGCGTTGGGGTCACTGAAGCTTTCTTT.

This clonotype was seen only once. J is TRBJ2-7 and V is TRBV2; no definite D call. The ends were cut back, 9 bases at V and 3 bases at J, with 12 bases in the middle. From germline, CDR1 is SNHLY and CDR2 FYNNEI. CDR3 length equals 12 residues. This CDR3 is CARRAEYYEQYF. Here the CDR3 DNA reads TGTGCCAGAAGGGCGGAATACTACGAGCAGTACTTC. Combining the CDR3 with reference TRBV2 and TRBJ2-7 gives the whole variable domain EPEVTQTPSHQVTQMGQEVILRCVPISNHLYFYWYRQILGQKVEFLVSFYNNEISEKSEIFDDQFSVERPDGSNFTLKIRSTKLEDSAMYFCARRAEYYEQYFGPGTRLTVT.

CDR3: CASSYSTGALRGNTIYF. The CDR3 DNA sequence: TGTGCCAGCAGTTACTCGACTGGAGCACTCAGGGGAAACACCATATATTTT. This chain uses TRBV6-5 with TRBJ1-3; D gene uncertain. Per germline, CDR1 MNHEY and CDR2 SVGAGI. Trimming stripped 0 bases from V and 4 bases from J, with 16 bases between. This CDR3 is built from 17 residues.

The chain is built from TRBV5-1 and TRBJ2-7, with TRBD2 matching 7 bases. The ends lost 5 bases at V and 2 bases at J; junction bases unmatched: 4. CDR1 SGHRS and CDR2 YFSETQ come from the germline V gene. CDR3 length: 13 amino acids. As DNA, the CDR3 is TGCGCCAGCAGTCCTAGCGGAACCTACGAGCAGTACTTC. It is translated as CASSPSGTYEQYF.

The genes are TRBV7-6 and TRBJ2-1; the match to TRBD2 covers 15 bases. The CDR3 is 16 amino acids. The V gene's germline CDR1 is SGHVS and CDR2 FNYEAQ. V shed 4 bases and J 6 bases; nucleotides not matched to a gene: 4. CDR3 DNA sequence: TGTGCCAGCAGCTGGGGACTAGCGGGAGGCCTCAATGAGCAGTTCTTC. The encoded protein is CASSWGLAGGLNEQFF.

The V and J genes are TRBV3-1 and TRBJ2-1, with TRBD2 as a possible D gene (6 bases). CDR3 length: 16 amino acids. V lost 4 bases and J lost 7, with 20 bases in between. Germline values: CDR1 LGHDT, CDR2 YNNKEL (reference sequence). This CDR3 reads CASSPSSVRGWNEQFF. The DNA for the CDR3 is TGTGCCAGCAGCCCTTCTTCAGTCCGGGGGTGGAATGAGCAGTTCTTC.

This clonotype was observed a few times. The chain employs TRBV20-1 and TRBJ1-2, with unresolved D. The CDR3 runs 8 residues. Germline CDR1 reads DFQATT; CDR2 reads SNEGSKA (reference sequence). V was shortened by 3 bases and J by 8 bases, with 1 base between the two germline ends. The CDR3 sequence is CSARGYTF. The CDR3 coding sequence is TGCAGTGCTAGGGGCTACACCTTC.

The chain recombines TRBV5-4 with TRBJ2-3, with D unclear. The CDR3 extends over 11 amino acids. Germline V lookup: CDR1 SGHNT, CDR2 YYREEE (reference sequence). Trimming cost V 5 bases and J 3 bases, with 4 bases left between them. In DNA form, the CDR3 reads TGTGCCAGCAGGAAAACAGATACGCAGTATTTT. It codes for CASRKTDTQYF.

In DNA form, the CDR3 reads TGTGCCAGCAGTGAAGTAGTAGGGCAATACGAGCAGTACTTC. It is translated as CASSEVVGQYEQYF. J is TRBJ2-7 and V is TRBV2; no reliable D call. Trimming pared 1 base from V and 4 bases from J, leaving 11 bases between. Germline V gene sequence: CDR1 SNHLY, CDR2 FYNNEI. CDR3 length: 14 residues.

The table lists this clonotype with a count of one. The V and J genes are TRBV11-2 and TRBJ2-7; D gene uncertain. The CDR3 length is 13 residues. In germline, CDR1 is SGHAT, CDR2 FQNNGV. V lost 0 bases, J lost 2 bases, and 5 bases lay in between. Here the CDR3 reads CASSLERTYEQYV. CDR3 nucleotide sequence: TGTGCCAGCAGCTTAGAACGGACCTACGAGCAGTACGTC.

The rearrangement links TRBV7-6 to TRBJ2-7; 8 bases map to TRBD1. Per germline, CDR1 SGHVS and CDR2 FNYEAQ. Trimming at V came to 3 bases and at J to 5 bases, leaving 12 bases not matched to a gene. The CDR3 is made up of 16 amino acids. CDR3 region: CASSFGYQQGDHEQYF. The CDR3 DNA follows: TGTGCCAGCAGCTTCGGATATCAACAGGGGGACCACGAGCAGTACTTC. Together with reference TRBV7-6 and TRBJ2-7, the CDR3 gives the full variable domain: GAGVSQSPRYKVTKRGQDVALRCDPISGHVSLYWYRQALGQGPEFLTYFNYEAQQDKSGLPNDRFSAERPEGSISTLTIQRTEQRDSAMYRCASSFGYQQGDHEQYFGPGTRLTVT.

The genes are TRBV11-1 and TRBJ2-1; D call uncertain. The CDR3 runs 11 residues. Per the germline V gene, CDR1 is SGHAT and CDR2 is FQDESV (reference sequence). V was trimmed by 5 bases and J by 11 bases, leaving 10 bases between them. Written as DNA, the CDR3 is TGTGCCAGCAGCCTAACGGAAAAGCAGTTCTTC. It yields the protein CASSLTEKQFF.

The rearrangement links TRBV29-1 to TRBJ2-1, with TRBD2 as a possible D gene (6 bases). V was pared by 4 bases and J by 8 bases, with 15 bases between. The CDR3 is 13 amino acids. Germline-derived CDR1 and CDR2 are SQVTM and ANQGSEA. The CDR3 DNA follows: TGCAGCGTTGTTACGGGGGAGTGGTATGAGCAGTTCTTC. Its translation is CSVVTGEWYEQFF.

The CDR3 protein is CASSTTSGLYNEQFF. The DNA for the CDR3 is TGTGCCAGCAGTACAACTAGCGGTTTATACAATGAGCAGTTCTTC. The chain recombines TRBV6-1 with TRBJ2-1; 8 bases map to TRBD2. Germline CDR1 and CDR2: MNHNS and SASEGT. This CDR3 has 15 residues. V was pared by 5 bases and J by 4 bases, with 7 bases of the junction left unmatched.

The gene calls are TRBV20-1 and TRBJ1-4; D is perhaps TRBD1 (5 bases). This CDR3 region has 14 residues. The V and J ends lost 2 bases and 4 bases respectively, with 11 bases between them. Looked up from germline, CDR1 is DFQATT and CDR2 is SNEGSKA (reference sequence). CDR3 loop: CSARRGSGNEKLFF. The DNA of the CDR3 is TGCAGTGCTAGACGGGGGTCGGGTAATGAAAAACTGTTTTTT.

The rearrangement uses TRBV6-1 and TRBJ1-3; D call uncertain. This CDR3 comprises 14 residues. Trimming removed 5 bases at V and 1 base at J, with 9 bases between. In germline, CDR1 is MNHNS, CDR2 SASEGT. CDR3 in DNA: TGTGCCAGCAGTCCCGGGGTATCTGGAAACACCATATATTTT. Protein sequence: CASSPGVSGNTIYF.

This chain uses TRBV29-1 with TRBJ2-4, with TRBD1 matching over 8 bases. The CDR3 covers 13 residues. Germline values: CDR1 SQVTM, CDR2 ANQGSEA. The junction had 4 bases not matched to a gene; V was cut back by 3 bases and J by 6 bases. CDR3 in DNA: TGCAGCGTTGATGGACAGGGAGGAAACATTCAGTACTTC. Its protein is CSVDGQGGNIQYF.

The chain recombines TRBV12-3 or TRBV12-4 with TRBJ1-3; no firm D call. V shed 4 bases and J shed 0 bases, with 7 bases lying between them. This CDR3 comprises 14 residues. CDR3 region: CASSSGPSGNTIYF. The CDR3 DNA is TGTGCCAGCAGTTCGGGCCCCTCTGGAAACACCATATATTTT.

CDR3 in amino acids: CASLRGIYEQYF. The CDR3 DNA follows: TGTGCCAGCCTGCGCGGGATCTACGAGCAGTACTTC. The chain is built from TRBV2 and TRBJ2-7; the D gene is possibly TRBD2 (6 bases). CDR3 size: 12 residues. Trimming removed 8 bases from V and 3 bases from J, with 11 bases in between. Germline V gives CDR1 SNHLY, CDR2 FYNNEI.

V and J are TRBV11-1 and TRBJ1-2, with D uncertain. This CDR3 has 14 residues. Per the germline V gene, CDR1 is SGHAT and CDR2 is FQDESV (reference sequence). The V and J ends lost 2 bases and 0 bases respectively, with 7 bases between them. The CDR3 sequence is CASSLLAPNYGYTF. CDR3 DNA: TGTGCCAGCAGCTTATTGGCGCCTAACTATGGCTACACCTTC.

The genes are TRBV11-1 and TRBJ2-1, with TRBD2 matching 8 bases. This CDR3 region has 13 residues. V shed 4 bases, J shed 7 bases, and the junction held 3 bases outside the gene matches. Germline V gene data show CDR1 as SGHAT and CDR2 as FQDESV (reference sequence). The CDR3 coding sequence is TGTGCCAGCAGCTACGGGGGGGCGAATGAGCAGTTCTTC. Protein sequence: CASSYGGANEQFF.

The chain's CDR3 is CASSRSGGSPGELFF. The CDR3 coding sequence is TGTGCCAGCAGTCGATCAGGGGGATCCCCAGGGGAGCTGTTTTTT. The chain carries TRBV3-1 and TRBJ2-2, with 7 bases identical to TRBD1. The germline gives CDR1 LGHDT, CDR2 YNNKEL (reference sequence). The CDR3 extends over 15 amino acids. The junction had 12 bases not matched to a gene; V was cut back by 6 bases and J by 8 bases.

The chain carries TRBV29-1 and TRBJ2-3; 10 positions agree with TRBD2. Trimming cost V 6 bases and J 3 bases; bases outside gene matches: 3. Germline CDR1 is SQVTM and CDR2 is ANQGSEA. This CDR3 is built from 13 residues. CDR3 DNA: TGCAGCGTAGGGACTAGCGTTACAGATACGCAGTATTTT. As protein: CSVGTSVTDTQYF.

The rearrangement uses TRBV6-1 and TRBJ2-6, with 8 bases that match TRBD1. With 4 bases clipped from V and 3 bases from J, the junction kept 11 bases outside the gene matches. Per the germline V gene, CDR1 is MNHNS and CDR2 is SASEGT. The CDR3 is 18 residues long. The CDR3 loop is CASSVWTGLSGGANVLTF. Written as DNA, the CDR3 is TGTGCCAGCAGTGTTTGGACAGGGCTCTCAGGTGGGGCCAACGTCCTGACTTTC.

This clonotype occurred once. The CDR3 DNA follows: TGCAGCGTGTACAGGACTAACACCGGGGAGCTGTTTTTT. Amino acids: CSVYRTNTGELFF. The chain links TRBV29-1 to TRBJ2-2, with D perhaps matching TRBD1 or TRBD2 (5 bases each). The CDR3 length is 13 residues. Trimming took 6 bases from V and 2 from J, leaving 10 bases between them. Germline CDR1 reads SQVTM; CDR2 reads ANQGSEA.

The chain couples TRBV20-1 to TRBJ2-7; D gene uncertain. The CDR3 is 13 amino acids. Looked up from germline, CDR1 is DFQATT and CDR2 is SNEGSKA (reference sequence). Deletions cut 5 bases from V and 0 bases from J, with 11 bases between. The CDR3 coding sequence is TGCAGTGCTCGTGACTGGAACTCCTACGAGCAGTACTTC. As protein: CSARDWNSYEQYF.

The CDR3 loop reads CASSSQGSGLHEAFF. CDR3 sequence (DNA): TGTGCCAGCAGCTCCCAGGGATCGGGGTTACATGAAGCTTTCTTT. This chain connects TRBV11-1 to TRBJ1-1; tentatively, D is TRBD1 (5 bases). V lost 4 bases and J 7 bases, leaving 19 bases between the germline ends. Germline lookup yields CDR1 SGHAT and CDR2 FQDESV (reference sequence). This CDR3 comprises 15 residues.

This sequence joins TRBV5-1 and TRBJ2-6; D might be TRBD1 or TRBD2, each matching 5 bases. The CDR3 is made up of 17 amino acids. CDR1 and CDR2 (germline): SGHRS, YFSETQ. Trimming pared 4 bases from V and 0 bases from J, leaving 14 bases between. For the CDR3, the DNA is TGCGCCAGCAGCCAAGGGACGTTAAGCTCTGGGGCCAACGTCCTGACTTTC. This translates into CASSQGTLSSGANVLTF.

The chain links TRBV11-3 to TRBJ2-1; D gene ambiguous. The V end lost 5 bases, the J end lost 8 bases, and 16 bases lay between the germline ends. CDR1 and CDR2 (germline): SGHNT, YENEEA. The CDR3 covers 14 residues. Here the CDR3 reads CASSLLTARDEQFF. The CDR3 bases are TGTGCCAGCAGCCTTTTAACGGCTAGAGATGAGCAGTTCTTC.

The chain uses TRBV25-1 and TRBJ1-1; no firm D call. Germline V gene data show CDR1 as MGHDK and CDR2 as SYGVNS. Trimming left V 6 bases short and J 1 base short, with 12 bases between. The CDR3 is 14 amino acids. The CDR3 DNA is TGTGCCAGCAGAGACACCGTAGGGAACACTGAAGCTTTCTTT. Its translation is CASRDTVGNTEAFF. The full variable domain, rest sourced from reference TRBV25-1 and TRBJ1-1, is EADIYQTPRYLVIGTGKKITLECSQTMGHDKMYWYQQDPGMELHLIHYSYGVNSTEKGDLSSESTVSRIRTEHFPLTLESARPSHTSQYLCASRDTVGNTEAFFGQGTRLTVV.

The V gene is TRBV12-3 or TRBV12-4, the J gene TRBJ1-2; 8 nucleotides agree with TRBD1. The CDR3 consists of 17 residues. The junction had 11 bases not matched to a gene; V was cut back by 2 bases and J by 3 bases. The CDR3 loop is CASSLRARGRWDYGYTF. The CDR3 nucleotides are TGTGCCAGCAGTTTACGCGCCAGGGGGCGTTGGGACTATGGCTACACCTTC.